This TCR beta chain was captured in a study of spatial heterogeneity in lung cancer (dated 2019 in TCRdb). About the full investigation: More beta-chain than alpha-chain transcripts were consistently detected, likely reflecting higher beta-chain transcript abundance. In the raw uncorrected reads, each unique combination of TCR and UMI appeared on average more than ten times. TCR repertoire features were related to nonsynonymous mutation counts determined by whole-exome sequencing of tumor tissue. Both alpha and beta chains were TCR-sequenced in samples taken at surgery, namely 220 tumor regions, around 61 matched nontumor lung samples and about 58 PBMC samples. TCR alpha and beta repertoires were quantitatively compared across multiple tumor regions, matched nontumor lung and blood in non-small cell lung cancer. What the work shows at the level of the full study, not this receptor alone: Ubiquitous expanded tumor TCRs were found in blood more often at tumor resection than at routine follow-up. Confirming at a functional level the hypothesis that regional TCRs recognize regional mutations was considered to require additional single-cell paired TCR alpha and beta sequencing.

Receptor amplification or capture employed 5' RACE. Instrument on record: NextSeq 500. To allow correction of PCR and sequencing errors, the TCR library protocol tagged every TCR cDNA molecule with a unique molecular identifier. From the authors' description of their analysis: TCR identification, UMI-based error correction and CDR3 extraction were performed with Decombinator tools. Expanded TCRs were defined as those above a frequency of 2 per 1,000, corresponding to the top 1% of the tumor frequency distribution. Each repertoire was subsampled 100 times to 5,000 TCRs, after which Renyi diversity was computed with the R vegan package. CDR3 similarity networks were built from amino acid triplet string-kernel similarity, with CDR3s being connected when pairwise similarity was above 0.82. Starting from the raw public reads, TCRdb applied fastp trimming at Q25, assembled clones with MiXCR and retained in-frame beta chains. When rows share a CDR3 protein, they turn into one entry using the most common DNA and genes. These V and J calls are TCRdb output, not the study's own analysis. The sample contains 89,000 or so distinct CDR3 sequences, 15% to 25% of them found a single time. Jointly, the top ten make up roughly 6.2% of the sample.

What the time point label conveys for this sample: sample taken at primary tumor resection. TCR sequencing used whole RNA extracted from tumor and nontumor lung tissue, or from cryopreserved PBMC samples, without cell sorting. Donors were around 71 patients with early-stage, untreated non-small cell lung cancer from the lung TRACERx cohort. Only patients for whom sufficient RNA was available from at least two tumor regions were selected for TCR sequencing. This clonotype was seen more than once but under ten times. The clone's antigen remains unknown. Within one base of it there is no much larger clone, and no base qualities were kept. The cysteine opens and the phenylalanine closes a CDR3 of 15 amino acids. The entry retains the CDR3 DNA only, 45 bases that are in frame from base 1. CDR1 is given as MNHNY and CDR2 as SVGAGI, both from the germline V gene (reference sequence). V drops 8 bases and J drops 2 bases, leaving 17 bases in between.

The sample was PBMCs, taken at surgery. The sequence came from a male donor with early-stage non-small cell lung cancer. Recombination connected TRBV6-6 to TRBJ2-3, with TRBD2 as a weak D call on 5 bases. The CDR3 has the sequence CASATPLDTTDTQYF. The DNA sequence follows: TGTGCCAGCGCAACCCCACTAGATACCACAGATACGCAGTATTTT.